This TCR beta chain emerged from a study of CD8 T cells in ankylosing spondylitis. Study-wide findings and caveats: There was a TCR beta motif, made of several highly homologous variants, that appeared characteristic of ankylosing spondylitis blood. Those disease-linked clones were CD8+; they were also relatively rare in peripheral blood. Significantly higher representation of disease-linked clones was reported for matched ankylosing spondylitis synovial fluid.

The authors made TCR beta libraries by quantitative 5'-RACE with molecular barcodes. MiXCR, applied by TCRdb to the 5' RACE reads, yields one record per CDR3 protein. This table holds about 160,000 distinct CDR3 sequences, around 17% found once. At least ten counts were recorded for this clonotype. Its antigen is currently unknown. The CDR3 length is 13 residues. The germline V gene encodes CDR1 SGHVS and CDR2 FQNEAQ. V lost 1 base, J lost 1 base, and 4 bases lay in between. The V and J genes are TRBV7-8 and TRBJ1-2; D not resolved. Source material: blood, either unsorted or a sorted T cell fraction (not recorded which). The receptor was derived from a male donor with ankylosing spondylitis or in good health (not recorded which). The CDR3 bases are TGTGCCAGCAGCTTAGAGTTTAACTATGGCTACACCTTC. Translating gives CASSLEFNYGYTF.